This is a list of T cell receptor beta chains from one sample in a study of beta chain features in type 1 diabetes. Data came from immunoSEQ multiplex PCR; TCRdb stores just in-frame clones and leaves some out. Of 680,000 or so clones in the sample, about a sixth were seen once. The material sequenced was naive CD4+ T cells from blood. These receptors were taken from a man between 18 and 35 years old in good health. Each CDR3 is given with its conserved first and last residue. The D gene is left open where the match is weak. Clone sizes are given selectively: once, few, many, or a class where the clone is expanded.

>-|14|TRBV6-5|TRBJ1-1|-
CASSYVDSNTEAFF
TGTGCCAGCAGTTACGTTGACAGTAACACTGAAGCTTTCTTT
>few|15|TRBV7-2|TRBJ1-2|-
CASMGGLIFTYGYTF
TGTGCCAGTATGGGAGGGCTGATATTCACCTATGGCTACACCTTC
>few|16|TRBV9|TRBJ2-1|TRBD2
CASSAHGTSVGNEQFF
TGTGCCAGCAGCGCCCACGGGACTAGCGTTGGCAATGAGCAGTTCTTC
>-|13|TRBV5-1|TRBJ2-7|-
CASSLGSTYEQYF
TGCGCCAGCAGCTTGGGAAGTACCTACGAGCAGTACTTC
>few|14|TRBV7-2|TRBJ1-4|-
CASSLGLVNEKLFF
TGTGCCAGCAGCTTAGGACTGGTTAATGAAAAACTGTTTTTT
>-|14|TRBV7-9|TRBJ1-1|-
CASSLGQMNTEAFF
TGTGCCAGCAGCCTAGGACAGATGAACACTGAAGCTTTCTTT
>few|15|TRBV27|TRBJ2-2|TRBD2
CASSFLRLAVGELFF
TGTGCCAGCAGTTTTCTTCGACTAGCGGTCGGGGAGCTGTTTTTT
>-|12|TRBV7-9|TRBJ1-5|TRBD1
CASSPRTGDLHF
TGTGCCAGCAGCCCGAGGACAGGCGACCTGCATTTT
>-|13|TRBV12-5|TRBJ1-2|-
CASALTGYYGYTF
TGTGCTAGTGCTCTGACTGGATACTATGGCTACACCTTC
>-|18|TRBV7-2|TRBJ2-3|TRBD2
CASSPPGLAGAPGSTQYF
TGTGCCAGCAGCCCACCCGGACTAGCGGGGGCCCCAGGGAGTACGCAGTATTTT
>few|15|TRBV6-1|TRBJ1-2|TRBD1
CASSEGSGTAVKGTF
TGTGCCAGCAGTGAAGGGTCCGGGACAGCCGTGAAGGGCACCTTC
>few|14|TRBV2|TRBJ1-5|-
CASSEAGAGGPQHF
TGTGCCAGCAGTGAAGCGGGTGCCGGGGGGCCCCAGCATTTT
>many|12|TRBV7-9|TRBJ1-2|-
CASSSNERGYTF
TGTGCCAGCAGCTCGAATGAGCGGGGCTACACCTTC
>few|15|TRBV28|TRBJ2-7|TRBD1
CASSITHRGPYEQYF
TGTGCCAGCAGCATCACCCACAGGGGCCCCTACGAGCAGTACTTC
>-|15|TRBV5-4|TRBJ2-7|TRBD1
CASSSGQGRTYEQYF
TGTGCCAGCAGCTCCGGACAGGGGAGGACCTACGAGCAGTACTTC
>-|15|TRBV7-2|TRBJ1-1|TRBD1
CASSSGTGRNTEAFF
TGTGCCAGCAGCTCCGGGACAGGGAGGAACACTGAAGCTTTCTTT